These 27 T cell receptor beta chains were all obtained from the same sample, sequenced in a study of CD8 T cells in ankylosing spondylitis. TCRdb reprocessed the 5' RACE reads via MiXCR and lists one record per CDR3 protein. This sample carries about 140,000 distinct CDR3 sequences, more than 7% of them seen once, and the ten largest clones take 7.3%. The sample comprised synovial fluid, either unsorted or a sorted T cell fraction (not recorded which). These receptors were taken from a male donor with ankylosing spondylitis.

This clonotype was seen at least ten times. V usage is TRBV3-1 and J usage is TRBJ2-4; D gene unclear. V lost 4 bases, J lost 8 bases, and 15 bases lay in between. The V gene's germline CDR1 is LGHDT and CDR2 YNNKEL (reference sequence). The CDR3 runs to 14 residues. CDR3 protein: CASSPNNADDIQYF. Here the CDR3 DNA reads TGTGCCAGCAGCCCGAATAATGCAGACGACATTCAGTACTTC.

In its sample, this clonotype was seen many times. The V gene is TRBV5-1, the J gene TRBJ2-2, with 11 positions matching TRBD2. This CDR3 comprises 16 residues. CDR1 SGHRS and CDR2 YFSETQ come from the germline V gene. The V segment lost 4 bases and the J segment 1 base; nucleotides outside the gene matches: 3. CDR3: CASSLLAGVNTGELFF. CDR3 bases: TGCGCCAGCAGCCTACTAGCGGGGGTGAACACCGGGGAGCTGTTTTTT.

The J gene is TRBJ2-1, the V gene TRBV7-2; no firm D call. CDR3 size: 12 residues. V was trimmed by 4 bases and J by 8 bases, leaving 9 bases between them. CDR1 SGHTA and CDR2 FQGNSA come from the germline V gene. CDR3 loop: CASSSDRYEQFF. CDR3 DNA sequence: TGTGCCAGCAGCTCAGACCGGTATGAGCAGTTCTTC.

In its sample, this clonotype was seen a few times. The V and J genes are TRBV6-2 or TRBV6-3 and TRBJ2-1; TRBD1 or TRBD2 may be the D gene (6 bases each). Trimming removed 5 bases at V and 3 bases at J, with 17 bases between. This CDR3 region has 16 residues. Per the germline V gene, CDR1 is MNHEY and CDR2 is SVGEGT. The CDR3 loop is CASSRFGGPVYNEQFF. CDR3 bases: TGTGCCAGCAGTAGATTCGGGGGCCCGGTCTACAATGAGCAGTTCTTC.

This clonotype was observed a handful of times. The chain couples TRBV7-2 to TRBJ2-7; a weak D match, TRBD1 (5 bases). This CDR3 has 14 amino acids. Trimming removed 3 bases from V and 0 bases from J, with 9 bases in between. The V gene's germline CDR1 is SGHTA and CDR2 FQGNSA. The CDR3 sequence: CASSFIRGSYEQYF. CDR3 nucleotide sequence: TGTGCCAGCAGCTTCATAAGGGGCTCCTACGAGCAGTACTTC.

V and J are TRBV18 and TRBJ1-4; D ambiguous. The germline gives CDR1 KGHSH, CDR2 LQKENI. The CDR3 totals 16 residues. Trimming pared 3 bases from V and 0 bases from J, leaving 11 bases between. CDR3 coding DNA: TGTGCCAGCTCACCGGTCCGGGCCGCAACTAATGAAAAACTGTTTTTT. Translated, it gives CASSPVRAATNEKLFF.

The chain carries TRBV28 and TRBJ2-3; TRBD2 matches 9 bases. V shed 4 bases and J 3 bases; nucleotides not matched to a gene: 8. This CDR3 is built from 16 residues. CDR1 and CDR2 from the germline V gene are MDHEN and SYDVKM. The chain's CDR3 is CASSSPSSGRTDTQYF. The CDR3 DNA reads TGTGCCAGCAGTTCCCCAAGTAGCGGGAGAACAGATACGCAGTATTTT. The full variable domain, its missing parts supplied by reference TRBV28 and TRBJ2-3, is DVKVTQSSRYLVKRTGEKVFLECVQDMDHENMFWYRQDPGLGLRLIYFSYDVKMKEKGDIPEGYSVSREKKERFSLILESASTNQTSMYLCASSSPSSGRTDTQYFGPGTRLTVL.

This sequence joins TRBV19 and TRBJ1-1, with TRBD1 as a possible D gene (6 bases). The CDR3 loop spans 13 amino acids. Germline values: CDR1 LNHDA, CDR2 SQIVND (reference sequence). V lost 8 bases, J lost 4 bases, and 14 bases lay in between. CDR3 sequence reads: CASAVQGRTEAFF. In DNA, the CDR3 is TGTGCCAGTGCTGTACAGGGTCGCACTGAAGCTTTCTTT.

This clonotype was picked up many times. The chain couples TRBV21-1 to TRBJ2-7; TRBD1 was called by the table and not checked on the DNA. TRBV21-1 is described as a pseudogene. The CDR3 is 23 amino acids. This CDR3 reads CASSTHSGASRDREIRGSYEQYF. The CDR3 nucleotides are TGTGCCAGCAGCACTCACTCCGGGGCTTCCCGGGACAGGGAGATTCGAGGGAGCTACGAGCAGTACTTC.

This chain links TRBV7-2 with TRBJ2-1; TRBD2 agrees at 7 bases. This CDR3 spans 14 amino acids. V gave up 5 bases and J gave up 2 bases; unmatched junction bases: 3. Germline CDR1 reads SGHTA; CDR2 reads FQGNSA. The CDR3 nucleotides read TGTGCCAGCAGCCCTGGACTAGCCTACAATGAGCAGTTCTTC. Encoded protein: CASSPGLAYNEQFF. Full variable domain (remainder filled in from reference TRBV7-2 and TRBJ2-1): GAGVSQSPSNKVTEKGKDVELRCDPISGHTALYWYRQSLGQGLEFLIYFQGNSAPDKSGLPSDRFSAERTGGSVSTLTIQRTQQEDSAVYLCASSPGLAYNEQFFGPGTRLTVL.

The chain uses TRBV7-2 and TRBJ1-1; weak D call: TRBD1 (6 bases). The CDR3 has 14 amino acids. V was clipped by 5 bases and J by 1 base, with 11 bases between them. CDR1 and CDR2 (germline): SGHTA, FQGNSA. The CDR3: CASSPDRANTEAFF. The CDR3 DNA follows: TGTGCCAGCAGCCCGGACAGAGCGAACACTGAAGCTTTCTTT.

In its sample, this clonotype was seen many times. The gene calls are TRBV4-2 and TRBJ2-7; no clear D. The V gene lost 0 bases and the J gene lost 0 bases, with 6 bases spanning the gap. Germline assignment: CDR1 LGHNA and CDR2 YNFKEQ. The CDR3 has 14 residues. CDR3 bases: TGTGCCAGCAGCCAAGACCCGGCCTCCTACGAGCAGTACTTC. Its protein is CASSQDPASYEQYF.

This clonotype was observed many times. CDR3 DNA sequence: TGCGCCAGCAGTAACCAGCGGGAGACCCAGTACTTC. Residues: CASSNQRETQYF. The chain joins TRBV10-2 to TRBJ2-5; possible D gene TRBD2, 5 bases. The CDR3 totals 12 residues. V lost 5 bases, J lost 5 bases, and 9 bases lay in between. CDR1 WSHSY and CDR2 SAAADI come from the germline V gene.

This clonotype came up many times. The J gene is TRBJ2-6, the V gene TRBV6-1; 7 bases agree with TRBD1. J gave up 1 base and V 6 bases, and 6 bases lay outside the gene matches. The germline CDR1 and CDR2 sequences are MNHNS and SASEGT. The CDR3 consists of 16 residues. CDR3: CASRRDSLSGANVLTF. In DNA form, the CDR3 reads TGTGCCAGCAGACGGGACAGCCTATCTGGGGCCAACGTCCTGACTTTC.

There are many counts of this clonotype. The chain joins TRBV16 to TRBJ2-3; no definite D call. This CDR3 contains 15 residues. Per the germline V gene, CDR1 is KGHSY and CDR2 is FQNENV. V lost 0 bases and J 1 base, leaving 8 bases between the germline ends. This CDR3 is CASSQSLQGTDTQYF. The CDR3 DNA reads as TGTGCCAGCAGCCAATCTCTACAAGGCACAGATACGCAGTATTTT.

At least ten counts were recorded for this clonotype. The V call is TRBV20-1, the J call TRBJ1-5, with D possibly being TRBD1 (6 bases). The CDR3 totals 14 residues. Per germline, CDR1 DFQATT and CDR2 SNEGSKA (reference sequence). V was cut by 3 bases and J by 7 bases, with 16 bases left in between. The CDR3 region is CSASYRVKNQPQHF. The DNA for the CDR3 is TGCAGTGCTAGCTACAGGGTAAAAAACCAGCCCCAGCATTTT.

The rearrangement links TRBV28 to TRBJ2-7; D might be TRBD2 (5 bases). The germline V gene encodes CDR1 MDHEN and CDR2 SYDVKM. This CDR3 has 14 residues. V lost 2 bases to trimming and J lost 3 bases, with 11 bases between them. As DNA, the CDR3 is TGTGCCAGCAGTTTAACCGGCGGGTACTACGAGCAGTACTTC. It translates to CASSLTGGYYEQYF.

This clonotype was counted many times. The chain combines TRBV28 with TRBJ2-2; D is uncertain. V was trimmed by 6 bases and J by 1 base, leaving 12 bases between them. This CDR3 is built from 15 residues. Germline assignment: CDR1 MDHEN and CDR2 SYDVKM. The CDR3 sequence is CASSSHAGNTGELFF. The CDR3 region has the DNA TGTGCCAGCAGCTCCCATGCAGGGAACACCGGGGAGCTGTTTTTT. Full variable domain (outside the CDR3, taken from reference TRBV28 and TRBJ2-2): DVKVTQSSRYLVKRTGEKVFLECVQDMDHENMFWYRQDPGLGLRLIYFSYDVKMKEKGDIPEGYSVSREKKERFSLILESASTNQTSMYLCASSSHAGNTGELFFGEGSRLTVL.

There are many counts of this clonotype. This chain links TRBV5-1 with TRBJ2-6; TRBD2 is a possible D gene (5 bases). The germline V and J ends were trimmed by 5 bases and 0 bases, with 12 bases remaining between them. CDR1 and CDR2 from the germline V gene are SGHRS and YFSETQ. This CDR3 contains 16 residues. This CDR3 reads CASREAVASGANVLTF. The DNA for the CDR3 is TGCGCCAGCAGGGAGGCAGTTGCCTCTGGGGCCAACGTCCTGACTTTC.

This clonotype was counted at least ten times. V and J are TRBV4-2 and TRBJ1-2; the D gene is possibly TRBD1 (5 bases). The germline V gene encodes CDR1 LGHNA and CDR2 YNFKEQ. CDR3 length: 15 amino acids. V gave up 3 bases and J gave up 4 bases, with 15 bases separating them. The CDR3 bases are TGTGCCAGCAGCCAGTTCCGGACATCTCTCTATGGCTACACCTTC. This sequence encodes CASSQFRTSLYGYTF.

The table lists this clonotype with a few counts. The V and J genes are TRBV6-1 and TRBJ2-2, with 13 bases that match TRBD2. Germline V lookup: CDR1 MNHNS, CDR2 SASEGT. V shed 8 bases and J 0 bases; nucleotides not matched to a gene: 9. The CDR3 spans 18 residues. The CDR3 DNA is TGTGCCAGCCGTAGACTAGCGGGGGGAATCGCGAACACCGGGGAGCTGTTTTTT. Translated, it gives CASRRLAGGIANTGELFF.

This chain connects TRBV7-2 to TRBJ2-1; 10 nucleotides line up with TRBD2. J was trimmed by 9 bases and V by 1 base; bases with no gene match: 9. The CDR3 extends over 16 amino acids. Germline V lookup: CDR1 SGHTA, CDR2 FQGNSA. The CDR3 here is CASSLVPQRGGLEQFF. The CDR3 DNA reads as TGTGCCAGCAGCTTAGTACCCCAGCGGGGGGGCCTTGAGCAGTTCTTC.

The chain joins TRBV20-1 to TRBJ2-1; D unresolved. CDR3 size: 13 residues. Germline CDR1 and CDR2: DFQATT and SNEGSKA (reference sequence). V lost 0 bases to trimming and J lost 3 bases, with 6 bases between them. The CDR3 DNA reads TGCAGTGCTAGAGACGGCAACTACAATGAGCAGTTCTTC. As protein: CSARDGNYNEQFF.

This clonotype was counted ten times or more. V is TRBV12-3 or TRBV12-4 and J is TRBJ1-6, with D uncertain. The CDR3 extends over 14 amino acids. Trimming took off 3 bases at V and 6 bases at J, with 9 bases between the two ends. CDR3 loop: CASSLKQTNSPLHF. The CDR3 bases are TGTGCCAGCAGTTTGAAGCAGACTAATTCACCCCTCCACTTT.

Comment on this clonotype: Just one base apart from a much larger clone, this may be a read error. The CDR3 DNA reads as TGTGCCAACAGTTACGAGCCAGGGAACACTGAAGCTTTCTTT. It codes for CANSYEPGNTEAFF. The rearrangement links TRBV6-2 or TRBV6-3 to TRBJ1-1; D not resolved. Germline V gives CDR1 MNHEY, CDR2 SVGEGT. CDR3 length: 14 residues.

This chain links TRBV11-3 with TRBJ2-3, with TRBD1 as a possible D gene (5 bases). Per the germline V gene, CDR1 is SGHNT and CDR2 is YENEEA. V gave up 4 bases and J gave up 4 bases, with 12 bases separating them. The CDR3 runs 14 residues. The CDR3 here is CASSSQGSADTQYF. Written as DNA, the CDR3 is TGTGCCAGCAGCTCTCAGGGAAGTGCAGATACGCAGTATTTT.

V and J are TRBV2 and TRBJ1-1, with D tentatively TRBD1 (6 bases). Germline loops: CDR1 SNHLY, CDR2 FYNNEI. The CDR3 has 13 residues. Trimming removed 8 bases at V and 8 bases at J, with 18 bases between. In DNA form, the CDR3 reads TGTGCCAGCGTTCCCTTTGGGGGCGGCGAAGCTTTCTTT. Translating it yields CASVPFGGGEAFF.